This record concerns one T cell receptor beta chain sequence. Its antigen is undetermined. Prepared TCR beta cDNA libraries contained unique molecular identifiers. Between about 0.95 and 11 million T cells gave rise to some 520,000 cDNA molecules. TCRdb recomputed calls from the PCR reads with MiXCR, one row per CDR3 protein. The table has about 460,000 distinct CDR3 sequences, approximately 45% seen once. The data originate from a study of post-analysis software for immune sequencing data. Study-level findings and limits: Clustering by F measure revealed strong co-clustering among samples prepared together in one batch. Patients had higher frequencies than controls of five or six TRBV segments, including TRBV5-6, TRBV5-1 and TRBV20-1. Versus controls, multiple sclerosis patients showed significantly lower diversity (normalized Chao1).

From germline, CDR1 is MNHNY and CDR2 SVGAGI (reference sequence). The CDR3 extends over 15 amino acids. The V segment lost 2 bases and the J segment 3 bases; nucleotides outside the gene matches: 5. The sequence derives from a girl aged 5-17 years with multiple sclerosis. The J gene is TRBJ2-3, the V gene TRBV6-6; 7 bases fit TRBD1. The source material was blood. CDR3 region: CASSYTQGKTDTQYF. The CDR3 DNA reads TGTGCCAGCAGTTACACACAGGGGAAGACAGATACGCAGTATTTT.